Listed here is a single T cell receptor (beta chain). The record originates from a study of blood T cell repertoires in COVID-19. Study-wide context: The United States, Italy and Spain were the sources of the acute and convalescent COVID-19 samples. The analysed material was cDNA or gDNA that came from T cells, B-cell-depleted T cells, or PBMCs.

This CDR3 has 14 amino acids. V lost 0 bases and J 6 bases, leaving 11 bases between the germline ends. Germline values: CDR1 MNHEY, CDR2 SVGAGI. As originally analysed: Estimation of nucleated cell counts was performed using reference gene primer amplification. TCRdb keeps only in-frame clones here, not all; method: immunoSEQ multiplex PCR. V, J and clone size reflect that table, while D and trimming were determined from the DNA. The sample holds around 220,000 clones; more than 80% are singletons and the top ten take roughly 10%. The chain couples TRBV6-5 to TRBJ2-5; a possible D gene is TRBD1 (5 bases). The clonotype comes from a woman over 75 with acute or convalescent COVID-19. The sequenced material came from peripheral blood. CDR3 nucleotides: TGTGCCAGCAGTTACTCGGACAACTTGAAGACCCAGTACTTC. Amino acids: CASSYSDNLKTQYF.